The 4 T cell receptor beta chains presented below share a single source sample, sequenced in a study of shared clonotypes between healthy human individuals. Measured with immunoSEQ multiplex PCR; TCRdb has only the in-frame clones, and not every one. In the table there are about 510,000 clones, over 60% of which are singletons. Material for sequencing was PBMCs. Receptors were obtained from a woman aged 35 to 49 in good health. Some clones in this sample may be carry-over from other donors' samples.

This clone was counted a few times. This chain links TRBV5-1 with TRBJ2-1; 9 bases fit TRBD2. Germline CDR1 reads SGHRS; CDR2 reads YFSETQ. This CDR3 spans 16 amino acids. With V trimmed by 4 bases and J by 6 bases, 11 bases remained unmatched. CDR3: CASSPPGLAPTNEQFF. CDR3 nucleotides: TGCGCCAGCAGCCCCCCGGGACTAGCCCCGACCAATGAGCAGTTCTTC.

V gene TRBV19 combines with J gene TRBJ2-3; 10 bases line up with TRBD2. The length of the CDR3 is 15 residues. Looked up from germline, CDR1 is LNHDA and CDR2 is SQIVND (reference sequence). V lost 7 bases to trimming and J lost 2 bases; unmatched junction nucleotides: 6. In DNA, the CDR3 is TGTGCCAGTACCCCAGCGGGAGGGTTCACAGATACGCAGTATTTT. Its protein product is CASTPAGGFTDTQYF.

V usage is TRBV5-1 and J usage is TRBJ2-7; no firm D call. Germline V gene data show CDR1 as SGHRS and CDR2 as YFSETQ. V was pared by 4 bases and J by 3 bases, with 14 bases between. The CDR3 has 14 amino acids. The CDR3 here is CASSVTTRVYEQYF. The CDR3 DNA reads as TGCGCCAGCAGCGTCACAACGAGAGTCTACGAGCAGTACTTC. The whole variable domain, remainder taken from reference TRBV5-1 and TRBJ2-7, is KAGVTQTPRYLIKTRGQQVTLSCSPISGHRSVSWYQQTPGQGLQFLFEYFSETQRNKGNFPGRFSGRQFSNSRSEMNVSTLELGDSALYLCASSVTTRVYEQYFGPGTRLTVT.

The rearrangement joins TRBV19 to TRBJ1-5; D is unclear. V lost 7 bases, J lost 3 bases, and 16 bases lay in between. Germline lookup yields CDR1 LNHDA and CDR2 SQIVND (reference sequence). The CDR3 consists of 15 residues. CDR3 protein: CASKIEQRSNQPQHF. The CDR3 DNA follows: TGTGCCAGTAAAATAGAACAGCGGTCCAATCAGCCCCAGCATTTT. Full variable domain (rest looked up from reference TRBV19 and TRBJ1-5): DGGITQSPKYLFRKEGQNVTLSCEQNLNHDAMYWYRQDPGQGLRLIYYSQIVNDFQKGDIAEGYSVSREKKESFPLTVTSAQKNPTAFYLCASKIEQRSNQPQHFGDGTRLSIL.